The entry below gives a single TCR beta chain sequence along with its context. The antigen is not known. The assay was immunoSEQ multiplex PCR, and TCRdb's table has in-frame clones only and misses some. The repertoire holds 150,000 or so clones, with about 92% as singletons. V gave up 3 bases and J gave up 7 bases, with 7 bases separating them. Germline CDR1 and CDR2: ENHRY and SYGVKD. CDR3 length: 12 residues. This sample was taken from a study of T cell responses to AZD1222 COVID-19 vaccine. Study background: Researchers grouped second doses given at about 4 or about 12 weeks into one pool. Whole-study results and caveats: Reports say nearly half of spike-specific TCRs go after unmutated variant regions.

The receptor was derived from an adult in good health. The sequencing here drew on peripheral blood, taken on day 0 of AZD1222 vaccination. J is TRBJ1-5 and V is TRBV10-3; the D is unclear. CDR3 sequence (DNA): TGTGCCATCAGTGACCTTAGCCAGCCCCAGCATTTT. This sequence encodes CAISDLSQPQHF.